A selection of T cell receptor beta chains follows, all from one sample in a study of technical replicates of blood from a handful of donors. Method: immunoSEQ multiplex PCR; TCRdb's copy keeps in-frame clones and lacks some. Of roughly 60,000 clones in the sample, around nine tenths are singletons; the top ten hold roughly 5%. What was sequenced was PBMCs. These receptor sequences come from a human donor in good health. Some clones in this sample may be carry-over from other donors' samples. Each CDR3 is given with its conserved first and last residue. The D gene is left open where the match is weak. Clone size appears in some rows only: once, few, many, or a class for an expanded clone.

TRBJ2-3 TRBD2 16 TRBV5-1 once TGCGCCAGCTCGGAAGGACTAGCTGCGGGAACAGATACGCAGTATTTT CASSEGLAAGTDTQYF
TRBJ2-3 . 15 TRBV7-2 . TGTGCCAGCAGCTCCTTAGCGGCTAGCACAGATACGCAGTATTTT CASSSLAASTDTQYF
TRBJ2-7 TRBD2 15 TRBV5-6 few TGTGCCAGCAGCGAGGGACTAGCGGGGGGTTACGAGCAGTACTTC CASSEGLAGGYEQYF
TRBJ2-1 TRBD2 15 TRBV9 . TGTGCCAGCAGCGTATCCAGCGGGAGGGCCAATGAGCAGTTCTTC CASSVSSGRANEQFF
TRBJ2-2 . 15 TRBV25-1 . TGTGCCAGCGGTCCAGGTTTAATCAACACCGGGGAGCTGTTTTTT CASGPGLINTGELFF
TRBJ2-7 . 13 TRBV19 . TGTGCCAGTAGTTCGACAGGTGACTACGAGCAGTACTTC CASSSTGDYEQYF
TRBJ2-2 . 17 TRBV7-9 . TGTGCCAGCAGCTTAGGACAGTACGCGATAAACACCGGGGAGCTGTTTTTT CASSLGQYAINTGELFF
TRBJ2-3 TRBD1 15 TRBV9 . TGTGCCAGCAGCGTAGAGGGGGCTAGCACAGATACGCAGTATTTT CASSVEGASTDTQYF
TRBJ1-2 . 16 TRBV4-1 . TGCGCCAGCAGCCAGGCCACCCAGTGGGGAGGGTGGGGCTACACCTTC CASSQATQWGGWGYTF
TRBJ1-3 . 14 TRBV21-1 . TGTGCCAGCAGCACCTGGACAGCGGGAAACACCATATATTTT CASSTWTAGNTIYF
TRBJ2-1 . 15 TRBV25-1 . TGTGCCAGCAGTGAAAGTACCGGACTACAAAATGAGCAGTTCTTC CASSESTGLQNEQFF
TRBJ2-1 . 17 TRBV7-6 . TGTGCCAGCAGACCAACCCCTAGCCCAAGCTCCTACAATGAGCAGTTCTTC CASRPTPSPSSYNEQFF
TRBJ1-1 . 14 TRBV7-2 . TGTGCCAGCAGCTTAGGATGGGCGAACACTGAAGCTTTCTTT CASSLGWANTEAFF
TRBJ2-5 . 15 TRBV5-6 . TGTGCCAGCAGCTTGGTTCCAGGTCCCAGGCAGACCCAGTACTTC CASSLVPGPRQTQYF
TRBJ2-7 TRBD1 16 TRBV4-1 . TGCGCCAGCAGCCAGTCCCCGACAGGGCAGTCCTACGAGCAGTACTTC CASSQSPTGQSYEQYF
TRBJ2-3 TRBD2 18 TRBV7-9 . TGTGCCAGCAGCTTACGGGGACTAGCGGGGGTTAGCACAGATACGCAGTATTTT CASSLRGLAGVSTDTQYF
TRBJ2-1 TRBD2 19 TRBV19 . TGTGCCAGTAGTATAGCTCGGCAGGGTGGGACTAGCGGGAGTGTGGAGCAGTTCTTC CASSIARQGGTSGSVEQFF
TRBJ2-1 . 15 TRBV7-3 . TGTGCCAGCAGCCAGGCTCGGGAGTTTGACAATGAGCAGTTCTTC CASSQAREFDNEQFF
TRBJ1-1 TRBD1 14 TRBV19 . TGTGCCAGTAGTGAGACAGGGTGGGACACTGAAGCTTTCTTT CASSETGWDTEAFF
TRBJ1-3 TRBD1 15 TRBV9 . TGTGCCAGCAGCGTAGACAGGGGCTCTGGAAACACCATATATTTT CASSVDRGSGNTIYF
TRBJ1-1 TRBD1 14 TRBV25-1 few TGTGCCAGCAGTGACAGGGGGCGACGGACTGAAGCTTTCTTT CASSDRGRRTEAFF
TRBJ1-3 TRBD1 14 TRBV7-7 . TGTGCCAGCAGCTCGGGACAGCCTGGAAACACCATATATTTT CASSSGQPGNTIYF
TRBJ2-5 . 13 TRBV7-9 . TGTGCCAGCAGCTTACGGGATCAAGAGACCCAGTACTTC CASSLRDQETQYF
TRBJ2-2 . 15 TRBV5-1 . TGCGCCAGCAGCGTGCAGGGGTTCAACACCGGGGAGCTGTTTTTT CASSVQGFNTGELFF
TRBJ2-7 . 13 TRBV5-1 . TGCGCCAGCAGCTTGACAGGGACCTACGAGCAGTACTTC CASSLTGTYEQYF
TRBJ1-5 . 14 TRBV19 few TGTGCCAGTAGCCCTCGAGGGATTAATCAGCCCCAGCATTTT CASSPRGINQPQHF
TRBJ1-1 TRBD1 18 TRBV5-1 once TGCGCCAGCAGTTACCAGGGCCAAAGGACAGGGGGCGTCACTGAAGCTTTCTTT CASSYQGQRTGGVTEAFF
TRBJ1-2 . 13 TRBV29-1 . TGCAGCGTTGGAGTTGGGGACTCTTATGGCTACACCTTC CSVGVGDSYGYTF
TRBJ2-5 TRBD2 13 TRBV11-2 . TGTGCCAGCAGCTTACTGTCTAGCGGGGTCCCGAACTTC CASSLLSSGVPNF